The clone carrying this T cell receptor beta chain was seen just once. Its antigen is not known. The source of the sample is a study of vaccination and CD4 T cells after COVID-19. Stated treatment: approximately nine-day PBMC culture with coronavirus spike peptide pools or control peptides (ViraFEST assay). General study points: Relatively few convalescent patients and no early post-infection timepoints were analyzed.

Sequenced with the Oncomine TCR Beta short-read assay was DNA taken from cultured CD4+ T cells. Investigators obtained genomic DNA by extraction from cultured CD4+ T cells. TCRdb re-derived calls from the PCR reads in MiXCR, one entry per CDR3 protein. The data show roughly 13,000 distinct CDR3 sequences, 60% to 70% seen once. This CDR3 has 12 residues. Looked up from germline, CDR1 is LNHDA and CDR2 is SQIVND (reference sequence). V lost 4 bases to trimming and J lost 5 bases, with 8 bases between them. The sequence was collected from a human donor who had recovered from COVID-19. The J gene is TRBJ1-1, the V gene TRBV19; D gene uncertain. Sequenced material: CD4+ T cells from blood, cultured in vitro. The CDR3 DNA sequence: TGTGCCAGTAGTAACCGGTATACTGAAGCTTTCTTT. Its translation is CASSNRYTEAFF.